This TCR beta chain is from a study of identical twins. CDR1 LNHDA and CDR2 SQIVND come from the germline V gene (reference sequence). This CDR3 spans 13 amino acids. V lost 3 bases and J lost 5, with 11 bases in between. Whole-study results and caveats: Partial confounding of zero-insertion analyses by invariant MAIT and iNKT cells was possible. Reduced insertions were recorded for abundant cord blood beta clonotypes, with no such pattern in memory repertoires. Shared out-of-frame alpha sequences (those common to twins) showed excess low generation probability.

About this clonotype itself: As yet, its antigen is unknown.

TCRdb called the 5' RACE reads again in MiXCR, with one record for every CDR3 protein. The top ten hold 7% to 9% of the sample, which has roughly 260,000 distinct CDR3 sequences, roughly an eighth seen once. V gene TRBV19 combines with J gene TRBJ2-7; no firm D call. This receptor was obtained from a woman aged 18-29 years in good health. The sequencing sample was made of memory (CD45RO+) T cells sorted from blood. This CDR3 is CASSIRGDNEQYF. The DNA of the CDR3 is TGTGCCAGTAGTATCCGAGGAGATAACGAGCAGTACTTC.